This T cell receptor (beta chain) was recovered during a study of early T cells in non-severe SARS-CoV-2 infection. The CDR3 contains 11 residues. V was cut by 1 base and J by 12 bases, with 8 bases left in between. Germline CDR1 and CDR2: SGHTA and FQGNSA. This clonotype was seen repeatedly, ten times or more. The protocol attached unique molecular identifiers to individual cDNA molecules. TCRdb re-derived calls from the 5' RACE reads in MiXCR, one entry per CDR3 protein. In the table there are about 25,000 distinct CDR3 sequences, 4.4% of which are singletons. J is TRBJ2-3 and V is TRBV7-2, with a weak D call TRBD2 (6 bases). Sequenced sample: whole blood. The sequence was collected from an adult who was a healthcare worker with PCR-confirmed SARS-CoV-2 infection or an uninfected control (not recorded which). The CDR3 DNA reads as TGTGCCAGCAGCTTAGAGCGGGCCCAGTATTTT. Amino acid sequence: CASSLERAQYF.